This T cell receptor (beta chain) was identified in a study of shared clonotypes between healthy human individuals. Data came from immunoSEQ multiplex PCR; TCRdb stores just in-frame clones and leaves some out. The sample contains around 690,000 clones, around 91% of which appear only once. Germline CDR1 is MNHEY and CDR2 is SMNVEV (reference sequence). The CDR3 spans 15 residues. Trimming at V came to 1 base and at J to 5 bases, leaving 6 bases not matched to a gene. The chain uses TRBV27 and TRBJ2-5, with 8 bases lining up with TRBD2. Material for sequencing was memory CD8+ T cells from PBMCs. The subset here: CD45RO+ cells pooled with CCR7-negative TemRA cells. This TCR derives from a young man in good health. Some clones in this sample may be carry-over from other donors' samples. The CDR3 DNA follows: TGTGCCAGCAGTTTATGGGCCAGCGGGAGTGAGACCCAGTACTTC. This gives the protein CASSLWASGSETQYF.